The T cell receptor beta chain under discussion was sequenced for a study of OX40 agonist ivuxolimab in advanced cancers. Turning to the study itself: It was ivuxolimab, an agonistic anti-OX40 (CD134) antibody, that patients were treated with. Six ivuxolimab dose levels, 0.01 to 10 mg/kg, were given intravenously every 2 weeks. Three patients got partial responses; one had hepatocellular carcinoma and two had cutaneous melanoma.

V was shortened by 4 bases and J by 6 bases, with 15 bases between the two germline ends. This CDR3 region has 14 residues. The germline gives CDR1 MNHNS, CDR2 SASEGT. Here immunoSEQ multiplex PCR was the method, and the copy in TCRdb shows in-frame clones only, minus some. This table has about 72,000 clones, roughly nine tenths appearing once. The source was CD4+ or CD8+ T cells sorted from blood, collected in a trial of the OX40 agonist ivuxolimab. This TCR derives from an adult with an advanced solid tumor such as melanoma, head and neck, liver or kidney cancer. This rearrangement joins TRBV6-1 to TRBJ1-1, with D tentatively TRBD1 (5 bases). DNA of the CDR3: TGTGCCAGCAGTGCCGATGGGGGAGGCTCTGAAGCTTTCTTT. Residues: CASSADGGGSEAFF.